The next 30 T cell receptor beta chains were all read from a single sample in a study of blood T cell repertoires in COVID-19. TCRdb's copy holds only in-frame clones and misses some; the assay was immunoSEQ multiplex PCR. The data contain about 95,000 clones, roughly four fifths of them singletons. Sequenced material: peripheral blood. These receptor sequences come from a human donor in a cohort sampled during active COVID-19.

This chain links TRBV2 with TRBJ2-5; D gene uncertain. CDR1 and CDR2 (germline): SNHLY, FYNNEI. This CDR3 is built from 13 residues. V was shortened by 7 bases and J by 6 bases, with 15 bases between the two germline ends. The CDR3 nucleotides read TGTGCCAGCATCGAAAGAGCACGCCAGACCCAGTACTTC. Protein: CASIERARQTQYF.

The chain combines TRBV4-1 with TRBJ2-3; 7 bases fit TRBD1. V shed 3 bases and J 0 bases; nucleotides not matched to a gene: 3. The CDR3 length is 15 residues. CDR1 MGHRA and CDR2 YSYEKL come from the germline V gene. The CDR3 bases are TGCGCCAGCAGCCATGGGGACAGAAGCACAGATACGCAGTATTTT. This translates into CASSHGDRSTDTQYF.

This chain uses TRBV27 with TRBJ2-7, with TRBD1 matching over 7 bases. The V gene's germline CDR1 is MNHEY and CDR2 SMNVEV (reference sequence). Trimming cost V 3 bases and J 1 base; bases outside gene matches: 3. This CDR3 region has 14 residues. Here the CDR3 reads CASSFSGGSYEQYF. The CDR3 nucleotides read TGTGCCAGCAGTTTTTCAGGGGGATCCTACGAGCAGTACTTC.

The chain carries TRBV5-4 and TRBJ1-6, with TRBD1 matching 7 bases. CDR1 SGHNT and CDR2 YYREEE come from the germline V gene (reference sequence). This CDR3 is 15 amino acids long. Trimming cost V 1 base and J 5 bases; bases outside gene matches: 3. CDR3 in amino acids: CASSLKQGDNSPLHF. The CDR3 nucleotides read TGTGCCAGCAGCTTGAAGCAGGGGGATAATTCACCCCTCCACTTT.

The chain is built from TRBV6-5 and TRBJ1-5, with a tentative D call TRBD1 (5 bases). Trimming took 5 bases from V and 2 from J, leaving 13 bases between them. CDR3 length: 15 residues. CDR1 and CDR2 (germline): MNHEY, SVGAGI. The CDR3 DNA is TGTGCCAGCAGTCGCTCAGGCAGGGGCAATCAGCCCCAGCATTTT. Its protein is CASSRSGRGNQPQHF.

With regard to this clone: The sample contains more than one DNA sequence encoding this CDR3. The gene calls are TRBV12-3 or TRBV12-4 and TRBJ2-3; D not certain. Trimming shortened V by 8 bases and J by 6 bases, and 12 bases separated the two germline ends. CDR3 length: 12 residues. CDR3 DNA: TGTGCCAGCTCCTCCCTAGTTGATACGCAGTATTTT. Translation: CASSSLVDTQYF.

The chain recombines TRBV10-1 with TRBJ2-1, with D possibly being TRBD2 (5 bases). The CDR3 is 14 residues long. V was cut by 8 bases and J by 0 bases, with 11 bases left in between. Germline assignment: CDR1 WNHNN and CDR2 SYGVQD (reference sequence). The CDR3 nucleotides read TGCGCCAGCCGTGGACTGTACTCCTACAATGAGCAGTTCTTC. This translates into CASRGLYSYNEQFF.

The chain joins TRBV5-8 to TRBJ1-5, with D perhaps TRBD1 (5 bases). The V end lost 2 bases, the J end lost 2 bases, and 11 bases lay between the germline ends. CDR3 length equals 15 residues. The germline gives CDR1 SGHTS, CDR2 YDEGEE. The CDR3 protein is CASSLGGVGNQPQHF. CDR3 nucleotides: TGTGCCAGCAGCTTAGGAGGGGTGGGCAATCAGCCCCAGCATTTT. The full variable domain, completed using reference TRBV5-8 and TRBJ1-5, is EAGVTQSPTHLIKTRGQQATLRCSPISGHTSVYWYQQALGLGLQFLLWYDEGEERNRGNFPPRFSGRQFPNYSSELNVNALELEDSALYLCASSLGGVGNQPQHFGDGTRLSIL.

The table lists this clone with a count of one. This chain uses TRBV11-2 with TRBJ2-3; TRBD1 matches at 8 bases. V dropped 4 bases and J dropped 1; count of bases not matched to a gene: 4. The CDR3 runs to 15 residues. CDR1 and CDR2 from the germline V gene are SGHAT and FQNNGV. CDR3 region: CASSSDRDRTDTQYF. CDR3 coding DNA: TGTGCCAGCAGCTCGGACAGGGACCGCACAGATACGCAGTATTTT.

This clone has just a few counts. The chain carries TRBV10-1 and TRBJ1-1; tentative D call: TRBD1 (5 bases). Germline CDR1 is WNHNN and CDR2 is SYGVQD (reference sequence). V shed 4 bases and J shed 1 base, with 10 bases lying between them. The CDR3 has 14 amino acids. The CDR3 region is CASSGGRANTEAFF. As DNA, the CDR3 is TGCGCCAGCAGTGGTGGCAGGGCGAACACTGAAGCTTTCTTT.

The DNA of the CDR3 is TGTGCCAGCAGCTTAACGGGACAGGGGCAAGAGACCCAGTACTTC. This codes for CASSLTGQGQETQYF. V is TRBV7-2 and J is TRBJ2-5; 10 positions agree with TRBD1. CDR3 length: 15 amino acids. After removal of 2 bases from V and 2 bases from J, the junction contained 2 bases not matched to a gene. CDR1 is SGHTA, CDR2 FQGNSA, per germline.

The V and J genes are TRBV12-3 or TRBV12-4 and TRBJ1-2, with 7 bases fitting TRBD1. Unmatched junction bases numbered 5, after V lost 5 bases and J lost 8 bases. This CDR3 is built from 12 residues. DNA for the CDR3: TGTGCCAGCAGTGAGTACAGGGGCGGCTACACCTTC. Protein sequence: CASSEYRGGYTF.

The CDR3 nucleotides read TGCGCCAGCAGCCAAGATCAGGGAAGTAGCGGGGTTTACAATGAGCAGTTCTTC. Its translation: CASSQDQGSSGVYNEQFF. The chain is built from TRBV4-3 and TRBJ2-1, with TRBD2 matching over 8 bases. CDR3 length: 18 residues. The germline CDR1 and CDR2 sequences are LGHNA and YSLEER. J lost 4 bases, V lost 0 bases, and 11 bases had no gene match.

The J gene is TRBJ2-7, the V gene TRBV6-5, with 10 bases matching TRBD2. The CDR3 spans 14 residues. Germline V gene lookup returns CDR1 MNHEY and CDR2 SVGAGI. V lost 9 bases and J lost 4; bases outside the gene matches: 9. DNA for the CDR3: TGTGCCAGTTCGCGGCTAGCGGGAGTTTACGAGCAGTACTTC. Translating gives CASSRLAGVYEQYF.

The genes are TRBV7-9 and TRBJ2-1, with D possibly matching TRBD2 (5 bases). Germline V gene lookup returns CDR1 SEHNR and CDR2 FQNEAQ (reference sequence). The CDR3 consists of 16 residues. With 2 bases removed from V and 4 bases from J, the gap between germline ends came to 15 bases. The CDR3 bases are TGTGCCAGCAGCTTAATCGGGGTGGGAGCTTACAATGAGCAGTTCTTC. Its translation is CASSLIGVGAYNEQFF. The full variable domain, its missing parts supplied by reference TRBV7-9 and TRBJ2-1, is DTGVSQNPRHKITKRGQNVTFRCDPISEHNRLYWYRQTLGQGPEFLTYFQNEAQLEKSRLLSDRFSAERPKGSFSTLEIQRTEQGDSAMYLCASSLIGVGAYNEQFFGPGTRLTVL.

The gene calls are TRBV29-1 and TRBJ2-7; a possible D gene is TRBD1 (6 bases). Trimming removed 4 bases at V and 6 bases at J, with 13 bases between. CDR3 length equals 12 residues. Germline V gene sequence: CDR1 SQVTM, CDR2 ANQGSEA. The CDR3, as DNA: TGCAGCGTTGCCCGACAGGCGGCCGAGCAGTACTTC. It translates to CSVARQAAEQYF.

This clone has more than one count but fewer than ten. The CDR3 DNA is TGCAGCGTATGCCCTAGCGGGCGCACAGATACGCAGTATTTT. Amino acids: CSVCPSGRTDTQYF. The chain has TRBV29-1 and TRBJ2-3, with 8 bases matching TRBD2. Germline loops: CDR1 SQVTM, CDR2 ANQGSEA. The CDR3 length is 14 residues. Trimming took 6 bases from V and 1 from J; bases not matched to a gene: 6.

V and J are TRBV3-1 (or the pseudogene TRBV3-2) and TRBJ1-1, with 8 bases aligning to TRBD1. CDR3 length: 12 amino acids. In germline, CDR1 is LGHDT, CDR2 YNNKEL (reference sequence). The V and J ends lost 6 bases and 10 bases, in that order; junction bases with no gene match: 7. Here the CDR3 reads CASRLYQGAAFF. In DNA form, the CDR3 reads TGTGCCAGCAGGCTCTACCAGGGGGCAGCTTTCTTT.

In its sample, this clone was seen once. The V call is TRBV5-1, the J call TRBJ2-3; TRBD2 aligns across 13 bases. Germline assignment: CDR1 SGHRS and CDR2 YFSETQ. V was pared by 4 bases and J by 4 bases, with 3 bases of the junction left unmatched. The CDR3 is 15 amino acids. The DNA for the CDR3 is TGCGCCAGCAGCGAACTAGCGGGAGGGCCAGATACGCAGTATTTT. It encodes CASSELAGGPDTQYF.

The CDR3 protein is CASSFPSGSGTGELFF. In DNA form, the CDR3 reads TGTGCCAGCAGTTTCCCCAGCGGGAGTGGCACCGGGGAGCTGTTTTTT. The V and J genes are TRBV27 and TRBJ2-2; 8 nucleotides align to TRBD2. Germline CDR1 reads MNHEY; CDR2 reads SMNVEV (reference sequence). The CDR3 contains 16 residues. After removal of 3 bases from V and 4 bases from J, the junction contained 7 bases not matched to a gene.

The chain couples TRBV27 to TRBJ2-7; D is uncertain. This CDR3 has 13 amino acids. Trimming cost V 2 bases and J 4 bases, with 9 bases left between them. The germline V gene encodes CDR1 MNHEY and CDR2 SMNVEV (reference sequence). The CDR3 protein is CASSLASQYEQYF. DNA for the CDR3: TGTGCCAGCAGTTTAGCTTCGCAGTACGAGCAGTACTTC.

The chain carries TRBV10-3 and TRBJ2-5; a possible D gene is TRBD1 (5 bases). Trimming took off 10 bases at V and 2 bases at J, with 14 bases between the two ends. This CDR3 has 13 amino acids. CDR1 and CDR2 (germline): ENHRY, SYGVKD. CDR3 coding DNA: TGTGCCACCGAAGGGGTGGTGCAAGAGACCCAGTACTTC. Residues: CATEGVVQETQYF.

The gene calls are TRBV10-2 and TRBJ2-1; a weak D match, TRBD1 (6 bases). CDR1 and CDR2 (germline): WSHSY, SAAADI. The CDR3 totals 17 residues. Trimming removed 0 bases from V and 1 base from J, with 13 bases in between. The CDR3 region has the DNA TGCGCCAGCAGTGAGTCGGGGGCGGTGAGATCCTACAATGAGCAGTTCTTC. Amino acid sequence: CASSESGAVRSYNEQFF.

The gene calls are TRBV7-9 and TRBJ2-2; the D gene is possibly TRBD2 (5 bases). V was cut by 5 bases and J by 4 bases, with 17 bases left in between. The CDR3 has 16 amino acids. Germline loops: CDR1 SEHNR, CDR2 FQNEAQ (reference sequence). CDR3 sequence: CASSPSGSRGTGELFF. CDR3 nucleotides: TGTGCCAGCAGCCCAAGCGGATCTCGGGGCACCGGGGAGCTGTTTTTT.

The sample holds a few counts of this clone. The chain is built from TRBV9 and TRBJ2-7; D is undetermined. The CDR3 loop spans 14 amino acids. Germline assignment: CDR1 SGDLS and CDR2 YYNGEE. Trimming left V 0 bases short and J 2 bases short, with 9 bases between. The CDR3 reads CASSVGPGAYEQYF. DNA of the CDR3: TGTGCCAGCAGCGTAGGCCCTGGAGCCTACGAGCAGTACTTC.

DNA of the CDR3: TGTGCCAGTAGTAACGACAGGGGGCGAGATCAGCCCCAGCATTTT. It encodes CASSNDRGRDQPQHF. J is TRBJ1-5 and V is TRBV19, with 10 bases lining up with TRBD1. V lost 4 bases to trimming and J lost 5 bases; unmatched junction nucleotides: 5. CDR1 and CDR2 from the germline V gene are LNHDA and SQIVND (reference sequence). The CDR3 loop spans 15 amino acids.

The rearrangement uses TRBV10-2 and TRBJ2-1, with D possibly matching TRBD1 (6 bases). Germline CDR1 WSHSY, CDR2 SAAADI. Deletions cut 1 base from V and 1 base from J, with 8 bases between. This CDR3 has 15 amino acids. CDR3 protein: CASSEWQGSYNEQFF. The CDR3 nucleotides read TGCGCCAGCAGTGAGTGGCAGGGGTCCTACAATGAGCAGTTCTTC.

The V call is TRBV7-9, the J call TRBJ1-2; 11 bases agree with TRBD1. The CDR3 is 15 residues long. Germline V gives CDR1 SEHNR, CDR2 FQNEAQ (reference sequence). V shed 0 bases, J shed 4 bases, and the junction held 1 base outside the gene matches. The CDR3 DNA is TGTGCCAGCAGCTTAGCCGGACAGGGGGCCTATGGCTACACCTTC. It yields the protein CASSLAGQGAYGYTF.

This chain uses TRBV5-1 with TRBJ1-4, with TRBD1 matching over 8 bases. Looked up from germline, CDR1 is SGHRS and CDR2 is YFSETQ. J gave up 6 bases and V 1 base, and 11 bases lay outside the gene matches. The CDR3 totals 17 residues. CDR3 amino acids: CASSLQARTGLDEKLFF. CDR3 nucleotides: TGCGCCAGCAGCTTGCAAGCCCGGACAGGGCTGGATGAAAAACTGTTTTTT.

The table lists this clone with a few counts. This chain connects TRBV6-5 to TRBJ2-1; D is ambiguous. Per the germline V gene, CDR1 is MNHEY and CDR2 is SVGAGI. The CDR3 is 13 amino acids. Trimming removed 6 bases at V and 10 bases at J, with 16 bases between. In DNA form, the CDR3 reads TGTGCCAGCAGCCTCATCCCCCCCCAGGAGCAGTTCTTC. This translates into CASSLIPPQEQFF.